Reported below is one T cell receptor beta chain. Its antigen is currently unknown. The data originate from a study of cytomegalovirus exposure and HLA in healthy donors. About the study: Of some 400 genotyped donors, about 81% clustered with self-reported Caucasian donors.

Primers for the PCR totalled 60 Vbeta and 13 Jbeta. Method: immunoSEQ multiplex PCR; TCRdb's copy keeps in-frame clones and lacks some. Of approximately 120,000 clones in the sample, about 79% are singletons; the top ten hold 2.5% to 3.5%. This CDR3 is 15 amino acids long. Looked up from germline, CDR1 is SGHTA and CDR2 is FQGTGA. V gave up 5 bases and J gave up 6 bases, with 16 bases separating them. Notes on the study in general: It was reported that the classifier diagnosed cytomegalovirus status with high specificity and sensitivity in both the original and validation cohorts.

The clonotype was recovered from a woman between 50 and 59 years old in good health and CMV-seronegative. The sample taken for sequencing was PBMCs. The rearrangement uses TRBV7-3 and TRBJ2-2; D is possibly TRBD1 (6 bases). The DNA for the CDR3 is TGTGCCAGCAGCCGAGTGGGGGCGACGGCCGGGGAGCTGTTTTTT. It codes for CASSRVGATAGELFF.